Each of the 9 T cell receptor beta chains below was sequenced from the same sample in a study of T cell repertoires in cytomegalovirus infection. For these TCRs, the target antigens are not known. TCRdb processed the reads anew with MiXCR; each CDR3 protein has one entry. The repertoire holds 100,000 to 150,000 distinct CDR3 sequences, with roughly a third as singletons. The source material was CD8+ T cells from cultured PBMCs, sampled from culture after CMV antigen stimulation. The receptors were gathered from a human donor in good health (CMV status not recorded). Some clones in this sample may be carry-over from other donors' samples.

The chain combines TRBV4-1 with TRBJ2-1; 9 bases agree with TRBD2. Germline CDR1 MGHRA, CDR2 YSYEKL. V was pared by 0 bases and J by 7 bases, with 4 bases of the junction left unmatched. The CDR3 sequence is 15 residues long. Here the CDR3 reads CASSQERGGLNEQFF. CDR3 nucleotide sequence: TGCGCCAGCAGCCAAGAGCGGGGGGGCCTTAATGAGCAGTTCTTC.

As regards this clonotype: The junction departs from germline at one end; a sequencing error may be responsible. CDR3 region: CASSVEGVSTDMQYF. The CDR3 region has the DNA TGTGCCAGCAGCGTAGAGGGGGTTAGCACAGATATGCAGTATTTT. J is TRBJ2-3 and V is TRBV9, with TRBD1 as a possible D gene (6 bases). Germline V CDR1 and CDR2: SGDLS, YYNGEE. This CDR3 comprises 15 residues.

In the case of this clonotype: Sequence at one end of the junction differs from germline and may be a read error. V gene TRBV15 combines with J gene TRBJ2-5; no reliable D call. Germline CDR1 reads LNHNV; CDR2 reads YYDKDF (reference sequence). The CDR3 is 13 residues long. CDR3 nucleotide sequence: TGTGCCACCGGTCCTTTTTACCAGGAGACCCAGTACTTC. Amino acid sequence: CATGPFYQETQYF.

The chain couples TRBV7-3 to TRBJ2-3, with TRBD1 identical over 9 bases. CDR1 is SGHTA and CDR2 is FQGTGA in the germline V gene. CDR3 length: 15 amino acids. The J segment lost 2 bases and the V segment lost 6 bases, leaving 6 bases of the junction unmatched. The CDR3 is CASSRTGDVTDTQYF. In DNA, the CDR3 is TGTGCCAGCAGTCGGACAGGGGATGTCACAGATACGCAGTATTTT.

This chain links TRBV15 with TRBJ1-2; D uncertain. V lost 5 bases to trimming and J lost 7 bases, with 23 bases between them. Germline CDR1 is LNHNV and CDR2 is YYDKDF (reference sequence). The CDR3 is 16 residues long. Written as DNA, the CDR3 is TGTGCCACCAGCCCCCACGTAGCCCAAATATTCAGTGGCTACACCTTC. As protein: CATSPHVAQIFSGYTF. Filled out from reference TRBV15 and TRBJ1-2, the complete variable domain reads DAMVIQNPRYQVTQFGKPVTLSCSQTLNHNVMYWYQQKSSQAPKLLFHYYDKDFNNEADTPDNFQSRRPNTSFCFLDIRSPGLGDTAMYLCATSPHVAQIFSGYTFGSGTRLTVV.

The CDR3 DNA reads as TGTGCCAGCAGTCCCACAGGGGGCTCATCGGGCTACACCTTC. Amino acid sequence: CASSPTGGSSGYTF. V and J are TRBV6-6 and TRBJ1-2; TRBD1 matches 9 bases. Germline CDR1 is MNHNY and CDR2 is SVGAGI (reference sequence). The length of the CDR3 is 14 residues. Germline trimming cut 5 bases from V and 8 bases from J; bases unmatched to any gene: 9.

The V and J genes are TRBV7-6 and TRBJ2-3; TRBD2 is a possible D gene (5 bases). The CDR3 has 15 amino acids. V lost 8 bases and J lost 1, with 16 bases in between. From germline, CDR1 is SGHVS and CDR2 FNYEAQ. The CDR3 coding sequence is TGTGCCAGCCCTCCATTCCCGGAGGGCACAGATACGCAGTATTTT. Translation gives CASPPFPEGTDTQYF.

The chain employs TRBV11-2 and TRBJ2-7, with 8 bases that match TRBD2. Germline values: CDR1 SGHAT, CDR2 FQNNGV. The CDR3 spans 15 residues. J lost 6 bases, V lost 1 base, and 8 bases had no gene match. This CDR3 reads CASSLASAGGFEQYF. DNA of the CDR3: TGTGCCAGCAGCTTAGCTTCGGCGGGGGGTTTCGAGCAGTACTTC.

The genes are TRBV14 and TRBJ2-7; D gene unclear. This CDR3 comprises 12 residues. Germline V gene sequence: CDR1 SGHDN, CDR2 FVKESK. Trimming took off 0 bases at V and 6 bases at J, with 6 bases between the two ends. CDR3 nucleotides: TGTGCCAGCAGCCAAGACTACACCGAGCAGTACTTC. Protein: CASSQDYTEQYF.